These 17 T cell receptor beta chains came from one sample sequenced in a study of beta chain features in type 1 diabetes. As every portion of the isolated RNA was reverse transcribed, the sequencing read expressed TCRB transcripts. Method: immunoSEQ multiplex PCR; TCRdb's copy keeps in-frame clones and lacks some. The sample has roughly 250,000 clones; over 65% are singletons. Sequencing input: naive CD4+ T cells from blood. Every receptor here comes from a man aged 25-40 years in good health.

Turning to this clone: The sample carries other DNA sequences with the same CDR3. This chain links TRBV30 with TRBJ1-1; D gene uncertain. V gave up 0 bases and J gave up 0 bases, with 5 bases separating them. The germline CDR1 and CDR2 sequences are GTSNPN and SVGIG (reference sequence). This CDR3 has 13 amino acids. The CDR3 bases are TGTGCCTGGAGTGTAGGGTTGAACACTGAAGCTTTCTTT. Translated: CAWSVGLNTEAFF.

The chain combines TRBV10-3 with TRBJ1-1; a possible D gene is TRBD1 (6 bases). Germline CDR1 is ENHRY and CDR2 is SYGVKD. V dropped 11 bases and J dropped 4 bases, with 26 bases sitting between them. CDR3 length: 16 amino acids. The CDR3 sequence is CAVQRGAGVLGTEAFF. CDR3 DNA: TGTGCCGTCCAAAGGGGAGCAGGGGTGCTGGGCACTGAAGCTTTCTTT.

This clone was seen only a few times. The chain couples TRBV21-1 to TRBJ2-3; the table's D call, TRBD2, was not checked against the DNA. TRBV21-1 is a pseudogene segment. This CDR3 comprises 16 residues. The CDR3 region is CASSKVSGQSTDTQYF. The CDR3 bases are TGTGCCAGCAGCAAAGTTAGCGGGCAGAGCACAGATACGCAGTATTTT.

In DNA, the CDR3 is TGTGCCTGGTCTAGCGGGAGCACCGGGGAGCTGTTTTTT. Its protein is CAWSSGSTGELFF. The chain has TRBV30 and TRBJ2-2; TRBD2 agrees at 10 bases. Germline V gene sequence: CDR1 GTSNPN, CDR2 SVGIG (reference sequence). The CDR3 contains 13 residues. J was trimmed by 4 bases and V by 5 bases; bases with no gene match: 1.

This clone has only one observation. J is TRBJ2-4 and V is TRBV2, with 9 positions matching TRBD1. CDR3 size: 15 residues. The V and J ends lost 9 bases and 6 bases, in that order; junction bases with no gene match: 12. Germline V gives CDR1 SNHLY, CDR2 FYNNEI. CDR3 nucleotides: TGTGCCAGTGATCCGGGACAGGGAGGAGGAAACATTCAGTACTTC. It yields the protein CASDPGQGGGNIQYF.

The J gene is TRBJ2-1, the V gene TRBV30, with TRBD1 as a possible D gene (6 bases). V was shortened by 4 bases and J by 0 bases, with 19 bases between the two germline ends. The germline CDR1 and CDR2 sequences are GTSNPN and SVGIG (reference sequence). This CDR3 comprises 17 residues. The CDR3 is CAWTGVQFFSSYNEQFF. The CDR3 DNA is TGTGCCTGGACAGGGGTTCAATTCTTTAGCTCCTACAATGAGCAGTTCTTC.

The chain couples TRBV30 to TRBJ2-1; 9 bases fit TRBD2. Germline V gene lookup returns CDR1 GTSNPN and CDR2 SVGIG (reference sequence). CDR3 length: 14 residues. V dropped 2 bases and J dropped 5; count of bases not matched to a gene: 4. The CDR3 sequence is CAWSRTSADNEQFF. The CDR3 DNA follows: TGTGCCTGGAGTCGGACTAGCGCAGACAATGAGCAGTTCTTC.

This chain uses TRBV6-5 with TRBJ1-1; 9 nucleotides line up with TRBD1. Germline CDR1 reads MNHEY; CDR2 reads SVGAGI. J gave up 6 bases and V 0 bases, and 5 bases lay outside the gene matches. The CDR3 length is 15 residues. Written as DNA, the CDR3 is TGTGCCAGCAGTTACTCTGGACAGGGGATTTCTGAAGCTTTCTTT. The encoded protein is CASSYSGQGISEAFF.

About this clone itself: The sample carries other DNA sequences with the same CDR3. The chain is built from TRBV30 and TRBJ2-1; no reliable D call. This CDR3 spans 11 amino acids. Trimming stripped 0 bases from V and 6 bases from J, with 3 bases between. CDR1 and CDR2 (germline): GTSNPN, SVGIG (reference sequence). The CDR3 sequence: CAWSVVNEQFF. CDR3 in DNA: TGTGCCTGGAGTGTAGTCAATGAGCAGTTCTTC.

V is TRBV11-2 and J is TRBJ2-3, with D perhaps TRBD1 or TRBD2 (6 bases each). V was pared by 3 bases and J by 2 bases, with 12 bases between. CDR1 and CDR2 (germline): SGHAT, FQNNGV. This CDR3 contains 15 residues. In DNA, the CDR3 is TGTGCCAGCAGCTTGAGGGGGGCCCACACAGATACGCAGTATTTT. This translates into CASSLRGAHTDTQYF. Drawing the rest from reference TRBV11-2 and TRBJ2-3, the complete variable domain is EAGVAQSPRYKIIEKRQSVAFWCNPISGHATLYWYQQILGQGPKLLIQFQNNGVVDDSQLPKDRFSAERLKGVDSTLKIQPAKLEDSAVYLCASSLRGAHTDTQYFGPGTRLTVL.

This clone was seen only once. The chain uses TRBV29-1 and TRBJ2-3, with D possibly being TRBD1 (8 bases). There are 14 residues in the CDR3. Germline values: CDR1 SQVTM, CDR2 ANQGSEA. The V and J ends lost 7 bases and 1 base respectively, with 15 bases between them. CDR3 region: CSGGGGQGTDTQYF. Here the CDR3 DNA reads TGCAGCGGAGGGGGGGGACAGGGCACAGATACGCAGTATTTT.

V usage is TRBV7-2 and J usage is TRBJ2-1; the D gene is possibly TRBD1 (5 bases). The CDR3 spans 12 residues. Germline CDR1 and CDR2: SGHTA and FQGNSA. The germline V and J ends were trimmed by 1 base and 11 bases, with 9 bases remaining between them. The CDR3 loop reads CASSLEAGKQFF. The CDR3 coding sequence is TGTGCCAGCAGCTTAGAGGCAGGGAAGCAGTTCTTC.

The CDR3 loop is CASRGGSGANVLTF. The CDR3 DNA follows: TGTGCCTCTCGGGGAGGGAGCGGGGCCAACGTCCTGACTTTC. This sequence joins TRBV30 and TRBJ2-6; 7 bases agree with TRBD2. Germline V gene lookup returns CDR1 GTSNPN and CDR2 SVGIG (reference sequence). The CDR3 totals 14 residues. V dropped 7 bases and J dropped 4; count of bases not matched to a gene: 7. Full variable domain (missing parts from reference TRBV30 and TRBJ2-6): SQTIHQWPATLVQPVGSPLSLECTVEGTSNPNLYWYRQAAGRGLQLLFYSVGIGQISSEVPQNLSASRPQDRQFILSSKKLLLSDSGFYLCASRGGSGANVLTFGAGSRLTVL.

V and J are TRBV5-1 and TRBJ2-2; D remains ambiguous. Germline V lookup: CDR1 SGHRS, CDR2 YFSETQ. CDR3 length equals 14 residues. The germline V and J ends were trimmed by 2 bases and 1 base, with 6 bases remaining between them. CDR3 region: CASSFNRNTGELFF. CDR3 bases: TGCGCCAGCAGCTTCAACAGGAACACCGGGGAGCTGTTTTTT.

The CDR3 sequence: CAWSFLRDRHGYTF. The CDR3 nucleotides read TGTGCCTGGAGTTTTCTCCGGGACAGGCATGGCTACACCTTC. V gene TRBV30 combines with J gene TRBJ1-2; TRBD1 matches 8 bases. CDR1 is GTSNPN, CDR2 SVGIG, per germline (reference sequence). With 2 bases clipped from V and 6 bases from J, the junction kept 8 bases outside the gene matches. This CDR3 has 14 residues. Complete variable domain (other parts from reference TRBV30 and TRBJ1-2): SQTIHQWPATLVQPVGSPLSLECTVEGTSNPNLYWYRQAAGRGLQLLFYSVGIGQISSEVPQNLSASRPQDRQFILSSKKLLLSDSGFYLCAWSFLRDRHGYTFGSGTRLTVV.

The rearrangement uses TRBV9 and TRBJ2-1; maybe TRBD2 (5 bases). CDR3 size: 16 residues. The V gene lost 2 bases and the J gene lost 10 bases, with 22 bases spanning the gap. The germline gives CDR1 SGDLS, CDR2 YYNGEE. In DNA, the CDR3 is TGTGCCAGCAGCGTTTTTAGCGTTGGATCCTCCAGCGAGCAGTTCTTC. Translation gives CASSVFSVGSSSEQFF.

This clone was detected only once. The chain is built from TRBV7-9 and TRBJ2-1; no reliable D call. CDR3 length equals 15 residues. Germline loops: CDR1 SEHNR, CDR2 FQNEAQ (reference sequence). V dropped 5 bases and J dropped 8 bases, with 19 bases sitting between them. CDR3 protein: CASSPERWSKDEQFF. The CDR3 DNA sequence: TGTGCCAGCAGCCCCGAAAGGTGGAGTAAAGATGAGCAGTTCTTC.